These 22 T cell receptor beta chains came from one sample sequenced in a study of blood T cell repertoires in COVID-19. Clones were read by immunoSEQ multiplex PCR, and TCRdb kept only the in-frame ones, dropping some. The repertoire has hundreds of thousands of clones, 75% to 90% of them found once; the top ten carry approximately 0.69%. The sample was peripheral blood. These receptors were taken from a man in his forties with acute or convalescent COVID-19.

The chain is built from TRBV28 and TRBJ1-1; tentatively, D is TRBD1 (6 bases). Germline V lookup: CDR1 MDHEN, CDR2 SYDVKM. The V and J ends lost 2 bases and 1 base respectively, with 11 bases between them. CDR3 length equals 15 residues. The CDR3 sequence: CASSLVPDRNTEAFF. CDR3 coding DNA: TGTGCCAGCAGTTTAGTCCCGGACAGGAACACTGAAGCTTTCTTT.

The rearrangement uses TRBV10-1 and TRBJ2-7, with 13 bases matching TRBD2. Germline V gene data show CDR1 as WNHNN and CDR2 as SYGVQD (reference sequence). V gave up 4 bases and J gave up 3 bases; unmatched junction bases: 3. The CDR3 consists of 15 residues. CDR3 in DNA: TGCGCCAGCAGTGTCGGGACTAGCGGGGACTACGAGCAGTACTTC. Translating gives CASSVGTSGDYEQYF.

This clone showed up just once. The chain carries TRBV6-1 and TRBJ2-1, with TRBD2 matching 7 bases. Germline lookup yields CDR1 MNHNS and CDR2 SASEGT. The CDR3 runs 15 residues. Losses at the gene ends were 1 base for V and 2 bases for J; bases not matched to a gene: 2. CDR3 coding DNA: TGTGCCAGCAGTGAAGGGGGGAGGGCCTACAATGAGCAGTTCTTC. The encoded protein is CASSEGGRAYNEQFF.

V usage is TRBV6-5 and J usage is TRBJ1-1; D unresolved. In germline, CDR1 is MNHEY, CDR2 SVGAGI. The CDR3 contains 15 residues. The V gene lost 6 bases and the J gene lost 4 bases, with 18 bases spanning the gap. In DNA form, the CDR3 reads TGTGCCAGCAGATCTCCGGGGATGCGGGGCACTGAAGCTTTCTTT. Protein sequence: CASRSPGMRGTEAFF.

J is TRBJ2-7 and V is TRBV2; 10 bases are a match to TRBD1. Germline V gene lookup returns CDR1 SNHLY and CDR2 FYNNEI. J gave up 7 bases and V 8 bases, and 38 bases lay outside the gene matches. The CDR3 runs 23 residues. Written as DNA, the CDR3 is TGTGCCAGCTCTATCTGGGACAGGGGTTTTTCTCTTCGGGTTTCAGGGGACGATAATGAGCAGTACTTC. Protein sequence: CASSIWDRGFSLRVSGDDNEQYF.

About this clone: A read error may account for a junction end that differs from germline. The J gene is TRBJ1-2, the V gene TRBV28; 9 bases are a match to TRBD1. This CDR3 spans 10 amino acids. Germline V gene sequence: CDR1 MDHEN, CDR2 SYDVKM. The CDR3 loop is CASSRDRASF. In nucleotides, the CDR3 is TGTGCCAGCAGTCGGGACAGGGCGTCCTTC.

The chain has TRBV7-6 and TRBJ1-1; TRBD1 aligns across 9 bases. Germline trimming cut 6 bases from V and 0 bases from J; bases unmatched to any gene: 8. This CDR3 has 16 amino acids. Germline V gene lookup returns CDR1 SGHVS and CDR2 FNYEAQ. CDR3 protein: CASSSQGAEVNTEAFF. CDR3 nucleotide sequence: TGTGCCAGCAGTTCACAGGGGGCGGAAGTGAACACTGAAGCTTTCTTT. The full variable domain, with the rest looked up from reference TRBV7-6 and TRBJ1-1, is GAGVSQSPRYKVTKRGQDVALRCDPISGHVSLYWYRQALGQGPEFLTYFNYEAQQDKSGLPNDRFSAERPEGSISTLTIQRTEQRDSAMYRCASSSQGAEVNTEAFFGQGTRLTVV.

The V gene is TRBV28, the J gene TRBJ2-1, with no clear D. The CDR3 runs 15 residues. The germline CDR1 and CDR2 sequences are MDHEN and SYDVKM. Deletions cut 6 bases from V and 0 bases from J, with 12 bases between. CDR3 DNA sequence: TGTGCCAGCAGCTCCCCCTCAGTCTCCTACAATGAGCAGTTCTTC. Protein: CASSSPSVSYNEQFF.

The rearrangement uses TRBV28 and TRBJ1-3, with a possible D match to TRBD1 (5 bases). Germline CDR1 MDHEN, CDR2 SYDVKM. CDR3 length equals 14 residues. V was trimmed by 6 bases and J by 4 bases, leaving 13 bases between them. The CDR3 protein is CASSFWTRGNTIYF. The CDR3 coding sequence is TGTGCCAGCAGCTTTTGGACACGGGGAAACACCATATATTTT. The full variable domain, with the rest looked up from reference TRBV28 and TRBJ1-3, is DVKVTQSSRYLVKRTGEKVFLECVQDMDHENMFWYRQDPGLGLRLIYFSYDVKMKEKGDIPEGYSVSREKKERFSLILESASTNQTSMYLCASSFWTRGNTIYFGEGSWLTVV.

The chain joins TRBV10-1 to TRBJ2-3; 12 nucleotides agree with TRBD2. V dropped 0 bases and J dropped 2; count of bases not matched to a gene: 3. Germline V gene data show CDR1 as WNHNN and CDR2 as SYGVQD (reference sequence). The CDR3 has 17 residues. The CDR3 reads CASSESTSGGLTDTQYF. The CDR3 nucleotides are TGCGCCAGCAGTGAGTCGACTAGCGGGGGCCTCACAGATACGCAGTATTTT.

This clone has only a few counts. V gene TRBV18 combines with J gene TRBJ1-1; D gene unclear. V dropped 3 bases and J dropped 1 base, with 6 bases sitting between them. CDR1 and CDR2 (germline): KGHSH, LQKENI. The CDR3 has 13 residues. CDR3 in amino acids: CASSPLENTEAFF. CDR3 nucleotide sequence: TGTGCCAGCTCACCCTTAGAGAACACTGAAGCTTTCTTT.

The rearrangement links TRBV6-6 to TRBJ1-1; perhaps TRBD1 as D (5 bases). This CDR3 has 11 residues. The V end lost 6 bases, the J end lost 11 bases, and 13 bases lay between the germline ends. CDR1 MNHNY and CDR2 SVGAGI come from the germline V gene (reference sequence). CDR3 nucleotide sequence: TGTGCCAGCAGCGGTAAGGGGTCGGCTTTCTTT. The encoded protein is CASSGKGSAFF.

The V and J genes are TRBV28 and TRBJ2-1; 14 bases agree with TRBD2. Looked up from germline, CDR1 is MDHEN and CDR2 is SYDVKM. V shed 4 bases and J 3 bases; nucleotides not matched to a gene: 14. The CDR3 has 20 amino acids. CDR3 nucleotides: TGTGCCAGCAGTTCAAGACCGGGACTAGCGGGAGACGGCAACTACAATGAGCAGTTCTTC. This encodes CASSSRPGLAGDGNYNEQFF.

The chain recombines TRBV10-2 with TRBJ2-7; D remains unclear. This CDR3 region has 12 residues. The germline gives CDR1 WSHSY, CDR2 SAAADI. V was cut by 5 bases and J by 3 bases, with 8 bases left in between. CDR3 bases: TGCGCCAGCAGTTCGAGTCGCTACGAGCAGTACTTC. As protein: CASSSSRYEQYF.

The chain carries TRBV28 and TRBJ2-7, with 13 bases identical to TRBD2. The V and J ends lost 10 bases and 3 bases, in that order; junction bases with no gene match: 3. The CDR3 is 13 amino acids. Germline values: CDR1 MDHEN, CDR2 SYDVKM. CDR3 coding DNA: TGTGCCACTGGGACTAGCGGGATCTACGAGCAGTACTTC. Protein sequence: CATGTSGIYEQYF.

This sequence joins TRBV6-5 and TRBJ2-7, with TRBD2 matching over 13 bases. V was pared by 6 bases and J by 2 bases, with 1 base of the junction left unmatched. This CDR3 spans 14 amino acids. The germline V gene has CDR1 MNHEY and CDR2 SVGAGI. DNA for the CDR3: TGTGCCAGCAGGGGGACTAGCGGGACCTACGAGCAGTACTTC. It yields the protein CASRGTSGTYEQYF.

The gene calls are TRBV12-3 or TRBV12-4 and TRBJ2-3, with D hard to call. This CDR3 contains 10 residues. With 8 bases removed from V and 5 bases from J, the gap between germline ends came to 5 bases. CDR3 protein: CASSGDTQYF. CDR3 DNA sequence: TGTGCCAGCTCGGGAGATACGCAGTATTTT.

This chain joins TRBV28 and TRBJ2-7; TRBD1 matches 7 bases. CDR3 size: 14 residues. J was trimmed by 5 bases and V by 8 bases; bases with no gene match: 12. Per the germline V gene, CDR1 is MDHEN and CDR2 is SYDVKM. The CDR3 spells CASQSPTGAHEQYF. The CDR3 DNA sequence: TGTGCCAGCCAGTCCCCTACAGGGGCCCACGAGCAGTACTTC.

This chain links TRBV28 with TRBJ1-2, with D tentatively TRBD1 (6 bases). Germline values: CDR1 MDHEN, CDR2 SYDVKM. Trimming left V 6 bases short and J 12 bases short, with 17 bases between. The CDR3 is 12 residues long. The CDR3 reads CASSPRQAKDTF. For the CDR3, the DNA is TGTGCCAGCAGCCCCCGACAGGCCAAGGACACCTTC.

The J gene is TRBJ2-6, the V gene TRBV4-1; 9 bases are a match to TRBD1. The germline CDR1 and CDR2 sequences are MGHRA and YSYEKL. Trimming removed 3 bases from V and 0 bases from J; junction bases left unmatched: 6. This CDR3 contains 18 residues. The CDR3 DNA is TGCGCCAGCAGCCAGGGACAGGGACCACTCTCTGGGGCCAACGTCCTGACTTTC. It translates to CASSQGQGPLSGANVLTF.

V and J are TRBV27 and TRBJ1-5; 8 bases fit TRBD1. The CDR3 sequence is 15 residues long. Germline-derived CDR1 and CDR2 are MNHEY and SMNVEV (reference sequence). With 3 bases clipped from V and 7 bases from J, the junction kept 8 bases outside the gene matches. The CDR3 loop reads CASSFSAGGWQPQHF. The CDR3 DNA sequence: TGTGCCAGCAGTTTTTCGGCAGGGGGCTGGCAGCCCCAGCATTTT.

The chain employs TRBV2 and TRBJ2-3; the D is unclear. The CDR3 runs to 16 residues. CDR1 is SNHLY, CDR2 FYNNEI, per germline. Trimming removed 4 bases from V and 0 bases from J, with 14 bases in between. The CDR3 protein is CASSVSTRTSTDTQYF. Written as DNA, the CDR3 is TGTGCCAGCAGTGTATCGACTCGTACTAGCACAGATACGCAGTATTTT.